These 15 T cell receptor beta chains were all obtained from the same sample, sequenced in a study of OX40 agonist ivuxolimab in advanced cancers. Assay: immunoSEQ multiplex PCR; the TCRdb copy retains only in-frame clones and omits some. The sample yields nearly 80,000 clones, about 83% seen once. The specimen comprised CD4+ or CD8+ T cells sorted from blood, sampled in a trial of the OX40 agonist ivuxolimab. Receptor source: an adult with an advanced solid tumor such as melanoma, head and neck, liver or kidney cancer.

DNA of the CDR3: TGTGCCAGCAGTTTAACACGGCCTAATGAAAAACTGTTTTTT. It translates to CASSLTRPNEKLFF. This rearrangement joins TRBV27 to TRBJ1-4; D is ambiguous. The CDR3 contains 14 residues. The germline CDR1 and CDR2 sequences are MNHEY and SMNVEV (reference sequence). Deletions cut 2 bases from V and 3 bases from J, with 7 bases between. The full variable domain, its missing parts supplied by reference TRBV27 and TRBJ1-4, is EAQVTQNPRYLITVTGKKLTVTCSQNMNHEYMSWYRQDPGLGLRQIYYSMNVEVTDKGDVPEGYKVSRKEKRNFPLILESPSPNQTSLYFCASSLTRPNEKLFFGSGTQLSVL.

The rearrangement uses TRBV5-1 and TRBJ1-2; no reliable D call. The CDR3 runs 13 residues. Trimming took 2 bases from V and 1 from J, leaving 6 bases between them. Germline lookup yields CDR1 SGHRS and CDR2 YFSETQ. The CDR3 DNA follows: TGCGCCAGCAGCTTTGGCGGTAACTATGGCTACACCTTC. Translated, it gives CASSFGGNYGYTF.

This sequence joins TRBV5-4 and TRBJ2-1; D could derive from TRBD1 or TRBD2 (6 bases each). Germline values: CDR1 SGHNT, CDR2 YYREEE (reference sequence). V was pared by 7 bases and J by 2 bases, with 16 bases between. The CDR3 is 15 amino acids. The CDR3 loop is CASSLQGGTYNEQFF. CDR3 nucleotides: TGTGCCAGCTCCCTACAGGGAGGAACCTACAATGAGCAGTTCTTC.

This clone was seen just once. This chain joins TRBV19 and TRBJ1-5; maybe TRBD1 (5 bases). CDR1 is LNHDA, CDR2 SQIVND, per germline (reference sequence). This CDR3 comprises 15 residues. V lost 1 base to trimming and J lost 4 bases, with 11 bases between them. The CDR3: CASSIGTFFNQPQHF. The CDR3 bases are TGTGCCAGTAGTATAGGGACATTTTTTAATCAGCCCCAGCATTTT. The entire variable domain, with the rest obtained from reference TRBV19 and TRBJ1-5, is as follows: DGGITQSPKYLFRKEGQNVTLSCEQNLNHDAMYWYRQDPGQGLRLIYYSQIVNDFQKGDIAEGYSVSREKKESFPLTVTSAQKNPTAFYLCASSIGTFFNQPQHFGDGTRLSIL.

The chain employs TRBV19 and TRBJ2-2; 7 nucleotides match TRBD1. Germline V gives CDR1 LNHDA, CDR2 SQIVND (reference sequence). After removal of 3 bases from V and 2 bases from J, the junction contained 3 bases not matched to a gene. This CDR3 is 15 amino acids long. CDR3 bases: TGTGCCAGTAGTATCGGACAGGTTAACACCGGGGAGCTGTTTTTT. Translation: CASSIGQVNTGELFF.

V usage is TRBV5-1 and J usage is TRBJ2-2; D remains ambiguous. V was cut by 0 bases and J by 5 bases, with 11 bases left in between. The CDR3 runs 15 residues. Germline CDR1 reads SGHRS; CDR2 reads YFSETQ. CDR3 nucleotide sequence: TGCGCCAGCAGCTTGGCCGCGAGGTTAACCGGGGAGCTGTTTTTT. It codes for CASSLAARLTGELFF.

This clone was counted a few times. This chain uses TRBV19 with TRBJ1-5, with D hard to call. Germline CDR1 reads LNHDA; CDR2 reads SQIVND (reference sequence). The CDR3 runs 14 residues. V shed 3 bases and J shed 6 bases, with 12 bases lying between them. The CDR3 nucleotides read TGTGCCAGTAGTATTACCGGGAAAAGTCAGCCCCAGCATTTT. This gives the protein CASSITGKSQPQHF.

The chain uses TRBV9 and TRBJ2-3; the match to TRBD2 covers 13 bases. Germline V gene data show CDR1 as SGDLS and CDR2 as YYNGEE. This CDR3 is built from 17 residues. J lost 5 bases, V lost 4 bases, and 10 bases had no gene match. CDR3 residues: CASSPRLAGGPKDTQYF. The CDR3 DNA follows: TGTGCCAGCAGCCCCCGACTAGCGGGAGGCCCTAAAGATACGCAGTATTTT.

The chain recombines TRBV5-1 with TRBJ1-1; maybe TRBD1 (6 bases). This CDR3 spans 14 amino acids. The germline V gene encodes CDR1 SGHRS and CDR2 YFSETQ. V lost 2 bases, J lost 5 bases, and 13 bases lay in between. CDR3 region: CASSLGGGETEAFF. CDR3 sequence (DNA): TGCGCCAGCAGCTTAGGCGGGGGCGAGACTGAAGCTTTCTTT.

This chain connects TRBV5-1 to TRBJ2-5, with 7 nucleotides matching TRBD1. Trimming took 4 bases from V and 3 from J; bases not matched to a gene: 6. Germline V gene data show CDR1 as SGHRS and CDR2 as YFSETQ. There are 14 residues in the CDR3. CDR3 in amino acids: CASSRLTGKETQYF. The CDR3 DNA reads as TGCGCCAGCAGCCGCCTGACAGGGAAAGAGACCCAGTACTTC.

The chain has TRBV7-9 and TRBJ2-7; D unresolved. Germline CDR1 SEHNR, CDR2 FQNEAQ (reference sequence). The CDR3 consists of 13 residues. V lost 2 bases, J lost 3 bases, and 8 bases lay in between. The CDR3 region has the DNA TGTGCCAGCAGCTTAACATTTGGCTACGAGCAGTACTTC. This translates into CASSLTFGYEQYF.

The chain recombines TRBV30 with TRBJ2-3; 8 nucleotides agree with TRBD2. The CDR3 is made up of 14 amino acids. V lost 3 bases, J lost 2 bases, and 4 bases stayed unmatched. Germline CDR1 is GTSNPN and CDR2 is SVGIG (reference sequence). The CDR3 region is CAWRIAGTTDTQYF. CDR3 in DNA: TGTGCCTGGAGGATAGCGGGGACCACAGATACGCAGTATTTT. Full variable domain (outside the CDR3, taken from reference TRBV30 and TRBJ2-3): SQTIHQWPATLVQPVGSPLSLECTVEGTSNPNLYWYRQAAGRGLQLLFYSVGIGQISSEVPQNLSASRPQDRQFILSSKKLLLSDSGFYLCAWRIAGTTDTQYFGPGTRLTVL.

The V gene is TRBV4-2, the J gene TRBJ1-4; 8 bases are a match to TRBD1. V lost 4 bases to trimming and J lost 8 bases; unmatched junction nucleotides: 18. Germline V gene lookup returns CDR1 LGHNA and CDR2 YNFKEQ. The CDR3 length is 18 residues. The CDR3 here is CASSPQSATGGVGEKLFF. DNA of the CDR3: TGTGCCAGCAGCCCCCAGTCTGCAACAGGGGGTGTAGGAGAAAAACTGTTTTTT.

This chain joins TRBV30 and TRBJ2-3; TRBD2 aligns across 10 bases. V lost 2 bases and J lost 6; bases outside the gene matches: 8. The V gene's germline CDR1 is GTSNPN and CDR2 SVGIG (reference sequence). This CDR3 contains 15 residues. CDR3 DNA: TGTGCCTGGAGTCCAAGCGGGGGGGCCGGGGATACGCAGTATTTT. Protein product: CAWSPSGGAGDTQYF.

The CDR3 protein is CASSLTYSRTADTQYF. For the CDR3, the DNA is TGTGCCAGCAGCTTAACATATAGTCGGACCGCAGATACGCAGTATTTT. The chain uses TRBV11-2 and TRBJ2-3; D is uncertain. Germline loops: CDR1 SGHAT, CDR2 FQNNGV. Trimming cost V 2 bases and J 4 bases, with 16 bases left between them. The CDR3 is 16 residues long.